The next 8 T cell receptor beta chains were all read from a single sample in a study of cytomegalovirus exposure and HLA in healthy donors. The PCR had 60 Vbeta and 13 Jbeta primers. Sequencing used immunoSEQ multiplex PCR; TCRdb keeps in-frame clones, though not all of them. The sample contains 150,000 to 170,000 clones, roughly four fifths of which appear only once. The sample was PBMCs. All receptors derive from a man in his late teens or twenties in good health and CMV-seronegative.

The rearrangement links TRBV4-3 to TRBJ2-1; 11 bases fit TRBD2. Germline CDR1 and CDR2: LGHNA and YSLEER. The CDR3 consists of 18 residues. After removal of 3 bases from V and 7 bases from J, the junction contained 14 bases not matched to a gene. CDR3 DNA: TGCGCCAGCAGCCAGGGGGTAGCGGGAGGGGTCGGTGGGAATGAGCAGTTCTTC. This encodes CASSQGVAGGVGGNEQFF.

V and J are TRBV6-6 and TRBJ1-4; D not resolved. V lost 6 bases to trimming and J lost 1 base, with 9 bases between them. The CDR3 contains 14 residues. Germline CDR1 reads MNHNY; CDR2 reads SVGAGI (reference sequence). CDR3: CASRRAGTNEKLFF. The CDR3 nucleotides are TGTGCCAGCAGACGTGCGGGAACTAATGAAAAACTGTTTTTT.

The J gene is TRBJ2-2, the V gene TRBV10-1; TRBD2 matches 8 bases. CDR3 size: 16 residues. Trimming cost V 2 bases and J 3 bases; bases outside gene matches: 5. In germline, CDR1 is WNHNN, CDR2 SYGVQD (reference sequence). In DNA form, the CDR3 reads TGCGCCAGCAGTGAGGGCAGCGGGAGAGACACCGGGGAGCTGTTTTTT. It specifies CASSEGSGRDTGELFF.

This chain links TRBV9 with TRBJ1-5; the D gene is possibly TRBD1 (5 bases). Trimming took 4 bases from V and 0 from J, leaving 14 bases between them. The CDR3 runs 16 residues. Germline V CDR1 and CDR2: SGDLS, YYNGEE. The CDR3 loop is CASSPGQGNSNQPQHF. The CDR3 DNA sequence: TGTGCCAGCAGCCCAGGGCAGGGAAATAGCAATCAGCCCCAGCATTTT.

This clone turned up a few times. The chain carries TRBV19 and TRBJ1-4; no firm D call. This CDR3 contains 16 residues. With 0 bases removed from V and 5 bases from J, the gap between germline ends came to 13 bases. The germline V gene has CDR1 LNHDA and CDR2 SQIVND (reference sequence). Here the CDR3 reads CASSIDRQDTNEKLFF. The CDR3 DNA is TGTGCCAGTAGTATAGATCGCCAGGATACAAATGAAAAACTGTTTTTT.

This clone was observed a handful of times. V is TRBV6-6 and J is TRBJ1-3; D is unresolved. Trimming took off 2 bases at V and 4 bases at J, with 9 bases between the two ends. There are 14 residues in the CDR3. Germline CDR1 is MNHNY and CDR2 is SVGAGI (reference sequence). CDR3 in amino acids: CASSYPGAGNTIYF. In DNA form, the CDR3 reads TGTGCCAGCAGTTACCCGGGAGCGGGAAACACCATATATTTT.

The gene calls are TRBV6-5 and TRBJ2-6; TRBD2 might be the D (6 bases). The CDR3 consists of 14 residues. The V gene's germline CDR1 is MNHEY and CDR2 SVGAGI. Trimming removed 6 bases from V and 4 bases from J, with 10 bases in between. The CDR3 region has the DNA TGTGCCAGCAGACGGGAGACCGGGGCCAACGTCCTGACTTTC. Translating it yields CASRRETGANVLTF.

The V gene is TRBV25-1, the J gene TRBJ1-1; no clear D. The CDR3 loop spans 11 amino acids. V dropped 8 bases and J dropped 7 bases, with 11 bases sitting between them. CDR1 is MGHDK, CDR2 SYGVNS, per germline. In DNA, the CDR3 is TGTGCCAGCGTAGTCCTTGGTGAAGCTTTCTTT. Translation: CASVVLGEAFF.